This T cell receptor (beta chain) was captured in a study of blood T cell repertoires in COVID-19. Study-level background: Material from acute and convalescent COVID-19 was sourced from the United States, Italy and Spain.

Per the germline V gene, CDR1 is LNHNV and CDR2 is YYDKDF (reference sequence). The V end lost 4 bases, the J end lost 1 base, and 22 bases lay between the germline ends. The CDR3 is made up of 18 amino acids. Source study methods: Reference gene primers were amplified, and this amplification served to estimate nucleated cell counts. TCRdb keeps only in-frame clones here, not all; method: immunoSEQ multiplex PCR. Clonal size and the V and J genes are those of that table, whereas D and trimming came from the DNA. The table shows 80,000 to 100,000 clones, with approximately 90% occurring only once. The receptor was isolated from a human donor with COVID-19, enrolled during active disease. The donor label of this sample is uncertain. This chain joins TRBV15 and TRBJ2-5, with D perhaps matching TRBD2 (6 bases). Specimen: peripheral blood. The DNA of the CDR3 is TGTGCCACCAGCAAAGATCGAAAGTCGGCGGGGACCCAAGAGACCCAGTACTTC. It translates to CATSKDRKSAGTQETQYF.